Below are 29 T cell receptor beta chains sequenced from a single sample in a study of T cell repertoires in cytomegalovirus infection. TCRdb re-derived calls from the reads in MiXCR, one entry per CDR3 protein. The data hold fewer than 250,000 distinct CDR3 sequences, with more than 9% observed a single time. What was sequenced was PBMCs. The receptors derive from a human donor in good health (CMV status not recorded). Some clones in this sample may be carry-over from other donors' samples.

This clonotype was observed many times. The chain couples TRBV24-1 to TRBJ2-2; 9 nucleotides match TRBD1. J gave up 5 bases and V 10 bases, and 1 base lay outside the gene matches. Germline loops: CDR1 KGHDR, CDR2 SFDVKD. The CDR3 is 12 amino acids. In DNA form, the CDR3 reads TGTGCCACTGGGACAGGGACCGGGGAGCTGTTTTTT. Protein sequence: CATGTGTGELFF.

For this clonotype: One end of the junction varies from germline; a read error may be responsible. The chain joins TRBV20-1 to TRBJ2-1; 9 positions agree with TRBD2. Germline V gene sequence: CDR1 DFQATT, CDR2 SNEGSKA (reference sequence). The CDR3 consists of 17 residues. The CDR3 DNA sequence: TGCAGTGCTGGAGATTGGCATAGCGGGAGCTCCTACAATGAGCAGTTCTTC. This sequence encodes CSAGDWHSGSSYNEQFF.

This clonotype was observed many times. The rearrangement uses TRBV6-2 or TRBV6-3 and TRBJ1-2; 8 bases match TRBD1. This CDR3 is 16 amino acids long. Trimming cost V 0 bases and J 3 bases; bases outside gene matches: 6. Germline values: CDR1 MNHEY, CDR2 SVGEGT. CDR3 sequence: CASSYSTTGGDYGYTF. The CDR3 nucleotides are TGTGCCAGCAGTTACTCGACCACAGGGGGAGACTATGGCTACACCTTC.

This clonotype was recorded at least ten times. The CDR3 bases are TGTGCCAGCAGCTTAGACGGTCGGCAACCGAGGGGTGACTATGGCTACACCTTC. This encodes CASSLDGRQPRGDYGYTF. The V and J genes are TRBV7-9 and TRBJ1-2, with D perhaps matching TRBD1 (5 bases). The CDR3 is made up of 18 amino acids. V gave up 1 base and J gave up 3 bases, with 21 bases separating them. CDR1 SEHNR and CDR2 FQNEAQ come from the germline V gene (reference sequence).

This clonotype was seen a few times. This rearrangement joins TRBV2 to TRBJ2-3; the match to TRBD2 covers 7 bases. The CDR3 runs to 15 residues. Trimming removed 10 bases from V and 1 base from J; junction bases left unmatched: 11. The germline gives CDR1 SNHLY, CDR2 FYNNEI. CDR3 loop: CATSQGLSGTDTQYF. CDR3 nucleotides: TGTGCCACCTCCCAGGGACTAAGTGGCACAGATACGCAGTATTTT.

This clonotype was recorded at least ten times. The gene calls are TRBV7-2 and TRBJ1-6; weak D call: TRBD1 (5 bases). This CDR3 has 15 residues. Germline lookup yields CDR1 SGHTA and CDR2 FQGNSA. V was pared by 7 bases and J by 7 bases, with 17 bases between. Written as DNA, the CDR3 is TGTGCCAGCATCCTTGGGGCAGGGAACAATTCACCCCTCCACTTT. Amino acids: CASILGAGNNSPLHF.

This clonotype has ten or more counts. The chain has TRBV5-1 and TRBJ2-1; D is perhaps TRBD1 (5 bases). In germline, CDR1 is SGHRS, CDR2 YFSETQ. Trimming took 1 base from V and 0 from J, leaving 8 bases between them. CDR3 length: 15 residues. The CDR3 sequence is CASSLLTDSYNEQFF. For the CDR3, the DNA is TGCGCCAGCAGCTTGCTGACAGACTCCTACAATGAGCAGTTCTTC.

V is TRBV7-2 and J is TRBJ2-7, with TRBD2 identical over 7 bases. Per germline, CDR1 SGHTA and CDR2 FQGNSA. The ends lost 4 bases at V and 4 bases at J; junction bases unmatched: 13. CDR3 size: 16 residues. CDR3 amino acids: CASSSRGEATRYEQYF. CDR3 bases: TGTGCCAGCAGCTCACGGGGGGAAGCGACGCGATACGAGCAGTACTTC. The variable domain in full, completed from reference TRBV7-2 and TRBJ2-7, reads GAGVSQSPSNKVTEKGKDVELRCDPISGHTALYWYRQSLGQGLEFLIYFQGNSAPDKSGLPSDRFSAERTGGSVSTLTIQRTQQEDSAVYLCASSSRGEATRYEQYFGPGTRLTVT.

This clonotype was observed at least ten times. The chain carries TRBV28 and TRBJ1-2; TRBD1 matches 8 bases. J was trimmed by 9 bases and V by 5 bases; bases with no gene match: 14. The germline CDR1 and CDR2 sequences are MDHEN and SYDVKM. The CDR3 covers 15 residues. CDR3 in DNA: TGTGCCAGCAGTCCGTCGACAGGGGCGTTCCTTAGCTACACCTTC. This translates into CASSPSTGAFLSYTF.

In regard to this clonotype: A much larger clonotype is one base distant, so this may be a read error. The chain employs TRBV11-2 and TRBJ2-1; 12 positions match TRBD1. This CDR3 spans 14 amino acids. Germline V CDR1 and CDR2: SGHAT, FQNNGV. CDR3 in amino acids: CASSLGTGGDEKFF. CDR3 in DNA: TGTGCCAGCAGCTTGGGGACAGGGGGCGATGAGAAGTTCTTC.

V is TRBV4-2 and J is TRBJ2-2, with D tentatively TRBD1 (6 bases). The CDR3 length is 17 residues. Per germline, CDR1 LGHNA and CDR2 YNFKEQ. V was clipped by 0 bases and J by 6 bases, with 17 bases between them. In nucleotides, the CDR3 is TGTGCCAGCAGCCAAGATACCCTAGCCTCAGGGGCCGGGGAGCTGTTTTTT. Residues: CASSQDTLASGAGELFF.

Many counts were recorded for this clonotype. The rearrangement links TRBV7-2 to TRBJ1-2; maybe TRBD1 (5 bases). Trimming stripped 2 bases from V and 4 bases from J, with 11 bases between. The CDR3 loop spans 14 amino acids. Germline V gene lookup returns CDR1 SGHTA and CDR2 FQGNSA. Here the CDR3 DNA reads TGTGCCAGCAGCTTACCACAGGATCTCTATGGCTACACCTTC. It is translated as CASSLPQDLYGYTF.

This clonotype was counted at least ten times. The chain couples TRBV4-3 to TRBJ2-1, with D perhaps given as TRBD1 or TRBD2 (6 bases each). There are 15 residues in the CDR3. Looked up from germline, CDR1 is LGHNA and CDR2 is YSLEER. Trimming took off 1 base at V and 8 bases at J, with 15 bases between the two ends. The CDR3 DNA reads TGCGCCAGCAGCCAAGTCCCGGTAGGGGGGCATGAGCAGTTCTTC. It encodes CASSQVPVGGHEQFF.

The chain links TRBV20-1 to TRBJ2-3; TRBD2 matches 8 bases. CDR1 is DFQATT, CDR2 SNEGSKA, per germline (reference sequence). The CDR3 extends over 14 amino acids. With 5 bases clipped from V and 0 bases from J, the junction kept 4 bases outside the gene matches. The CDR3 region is CSAPKRGSTDTQYF. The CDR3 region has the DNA TGCAGTGCTCCTAAGCGGGGGAGCACAGATACGCAGTATTTT.

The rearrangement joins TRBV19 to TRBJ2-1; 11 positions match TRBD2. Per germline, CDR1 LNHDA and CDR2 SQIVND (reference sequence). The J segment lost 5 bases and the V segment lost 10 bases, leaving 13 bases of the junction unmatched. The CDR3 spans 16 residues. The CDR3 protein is CATLRSVSGRDNEQFF. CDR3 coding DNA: TGTGCCACCTTGCGGAGTGTTAGCGGGAGGGACAATGAGCAGTTCTTC.

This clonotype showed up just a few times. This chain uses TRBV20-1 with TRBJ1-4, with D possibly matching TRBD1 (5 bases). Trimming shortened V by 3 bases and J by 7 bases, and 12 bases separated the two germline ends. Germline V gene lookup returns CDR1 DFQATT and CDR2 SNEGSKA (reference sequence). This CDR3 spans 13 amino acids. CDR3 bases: TGCAGTGCTAGCAGGGAATCACTTGAAAAACTGTTTTTT. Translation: CSASRESLEKLFF.

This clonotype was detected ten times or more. CDR3 sequence (DNA): TGTGCCAGCAGCTTCGGGCAGGCTAGCACAGATACGCAGTATTTT. Its translation is CASSFGQASTDTQYF. This chain links TRBV7-2 with TRBJ2-3; D is uncertain. The germline V gene has CDR1 SGHTA and CDR2 FQGNSA. The CDR3 spans 15 residues. Trimming removed 3 bases at V and 0 bases at J, with 10 bases between.

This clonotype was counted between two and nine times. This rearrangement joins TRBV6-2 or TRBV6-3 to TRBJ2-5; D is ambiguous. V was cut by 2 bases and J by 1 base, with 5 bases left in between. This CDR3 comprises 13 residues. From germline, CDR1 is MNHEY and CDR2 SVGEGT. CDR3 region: CASSYHPQETQYF. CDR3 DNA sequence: TGTGCCAGCAGTTACCATCCCCAAGAGACCCAGTACTTC.

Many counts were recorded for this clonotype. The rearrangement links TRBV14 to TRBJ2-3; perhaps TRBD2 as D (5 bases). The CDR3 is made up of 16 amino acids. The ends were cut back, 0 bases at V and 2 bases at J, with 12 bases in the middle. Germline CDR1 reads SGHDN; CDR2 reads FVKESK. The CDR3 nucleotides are TGTGCCAGCAGCCAAGAAACTCACCGGGACACAGATACGCAGTATTTT. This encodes CASSQETHRDTDTQYF.

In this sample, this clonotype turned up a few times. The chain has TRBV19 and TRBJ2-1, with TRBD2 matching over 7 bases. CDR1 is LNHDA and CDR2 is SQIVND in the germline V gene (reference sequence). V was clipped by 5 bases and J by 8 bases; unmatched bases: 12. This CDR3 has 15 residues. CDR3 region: CASSLGGGRRDEQFF. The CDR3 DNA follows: TGTGCCAGTAGTCTAGGAGGCGGGAGAAGGGATGAGCAGTTCTTC. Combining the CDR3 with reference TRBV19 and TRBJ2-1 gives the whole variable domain DGGITQSPKYLFRKEGQNVTLSCEQNLNHDAMYWYRQDPGQGLRLIYYSQIVNDFQKGDIAEGYSVSREKKESFPLTVTSAQKNPTAFYLCASSLGGGRRDEQFFGPGTRLTVL.

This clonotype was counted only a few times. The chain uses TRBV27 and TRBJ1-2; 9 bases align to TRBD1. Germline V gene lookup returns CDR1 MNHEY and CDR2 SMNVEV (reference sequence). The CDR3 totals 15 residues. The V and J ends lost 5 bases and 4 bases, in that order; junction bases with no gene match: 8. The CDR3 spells CASSPWTGAAYGYTF. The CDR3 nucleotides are TGTGCCAGCAGTCCTTGGACAGGGGCGGCCTATGGCTACACCTTC.

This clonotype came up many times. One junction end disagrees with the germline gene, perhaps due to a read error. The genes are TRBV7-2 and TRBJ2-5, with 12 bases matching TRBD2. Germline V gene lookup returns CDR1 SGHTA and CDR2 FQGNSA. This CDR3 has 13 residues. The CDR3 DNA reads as TGTGCCAGCAGCCCTAGCGGGGGGGCAGACCCCCACTTC. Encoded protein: CASSPSGGADPHF.

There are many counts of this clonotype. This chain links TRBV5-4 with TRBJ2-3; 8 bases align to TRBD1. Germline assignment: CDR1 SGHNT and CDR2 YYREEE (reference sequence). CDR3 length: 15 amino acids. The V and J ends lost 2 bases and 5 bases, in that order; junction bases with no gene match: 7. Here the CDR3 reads CASSFRGTGQDTQYF. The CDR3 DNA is TGTGCCAGCAGCTTTAGAGGGACAGGCCAAGATACGCAGTATTTT.

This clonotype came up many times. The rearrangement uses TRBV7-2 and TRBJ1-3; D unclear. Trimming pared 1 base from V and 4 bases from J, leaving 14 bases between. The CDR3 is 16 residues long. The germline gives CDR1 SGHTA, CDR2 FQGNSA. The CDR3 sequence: CASSLEGRRLGNTIYF. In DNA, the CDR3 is TGTGCCAGCAGCTTAGAAGGCAGGCGGCTCGGAAACACCATATATTTT.

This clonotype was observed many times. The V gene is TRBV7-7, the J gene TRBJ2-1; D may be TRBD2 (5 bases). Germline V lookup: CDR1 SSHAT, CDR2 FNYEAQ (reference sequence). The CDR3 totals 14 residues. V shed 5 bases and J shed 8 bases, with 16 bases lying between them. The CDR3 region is CASSPRASSDEQFF. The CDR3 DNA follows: TGTGCCAGCAGCCCTCGGGCTAGCAGCGATGAGCAGTTCTTC.

CDR3 sequence reads: CASSRLAGDLHVYNEQFF. The CDR3 DNA sequence: TGTGCCAGCAGTCGACTAGCGGGAGACCTTCACGTTTACAATGAGCAGTTCTTC. This chain joins TRBV12-3 or TRBV12-4 and TRBJ2-1, with 12 nucleotides matching TRBD2. The CDR3 is made up of 18 amino acids. Trimming cost V 5 bases and J 4 bases; bases outside gene matches: 12.

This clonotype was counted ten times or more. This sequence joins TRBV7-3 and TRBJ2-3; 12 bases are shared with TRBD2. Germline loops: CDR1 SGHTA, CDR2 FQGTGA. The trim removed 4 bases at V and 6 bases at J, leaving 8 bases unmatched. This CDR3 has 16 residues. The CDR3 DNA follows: TGTGCCAGCAGCTCTGGACTAGCGGGACGGCTTGATACGCAGTATTTT. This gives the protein CASSSGLAGRLDTQYF. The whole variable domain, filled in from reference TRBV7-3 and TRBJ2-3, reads GAGVSQTPSNKVTEKGKYVELRCDPISGHTALYWYRQSLGQGPEFLIYFQGTGAADDSGLPNDRFFAVRPEGSVSTLKIQRTERGDSAVYLCASSSGLAGRLDTQYFGPGTRLTVL.

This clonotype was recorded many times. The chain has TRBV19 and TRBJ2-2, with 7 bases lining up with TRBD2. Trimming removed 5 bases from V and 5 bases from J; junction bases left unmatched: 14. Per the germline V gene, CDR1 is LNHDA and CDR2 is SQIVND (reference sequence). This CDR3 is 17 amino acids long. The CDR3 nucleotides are TGTGCCAGTAGTCCACAAAATCTAGCGGCGGGGACCGGGGAGCTGTTTTTT. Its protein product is CASSPQNLAAGTGELFF.

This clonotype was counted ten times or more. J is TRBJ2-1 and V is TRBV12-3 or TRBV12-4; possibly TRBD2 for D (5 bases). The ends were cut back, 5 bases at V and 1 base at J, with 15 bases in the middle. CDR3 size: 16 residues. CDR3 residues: CASSTSGGVSYNEQFF. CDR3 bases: TGTGCCAGCAGTACCAGCGGCGGAGTATCCTACAATGAGCAGTTCTTC.